This is a list of T cell receptor beta chains from one sample in a study of memory CD4+ T cells and cytomegalovirus serostatus. Sequencing used immunoSEQ multiplex PCR; TCRdb keeps in-frame clones, though not all of them. This sample has more than 35,000 clones, with 79% found just once. Material: memory CD4+ T cells from blood. The source is an adult in good health and CMV-seropositive. Each CDR3 is given with its conserved first and last residue. A D gene is named only where the DNA matches it firmly. Expanded clones get a size class; other rows say once, few or many, or leave the size out.

V gene	D gene	J gene	clone size	CDR3 length	CDR3 protein	CDR3 DNA
TRBV4-2	TRBD1	TRBJ1-6	NA	14	CASSRGQGVPPLHF	TGTGCCAGCAGCCGGGGACAGGGGGTTCCACCCCTCCACTTT
TRBV7-3	NA	TRBJ1-1	NA	20	CASSLMTPRGEGVWGTEAFF	TGTGCCAGCAGCTTAATGACCCCCAGAGGTGAGGGCGTTTGGGGCACTGAAGCTTTCTTT
TRBV7-3	NA	TRBJ2-1	NA	14	CASSPQGQGDEQFF	TGTGCCAGCAGCCCACAGGGCCAGGGAGATGAGCAGTTCTTC
TRBV7-2	TRBD1	TRBJ1-1	NA	14	CASSFDRGRTEAFF	TGTGCCAGCAGCTTCGACAGGGGAAGAACTGAAGCTTTCTTT
TRBV11-2	TRBD2	TRBJ2-1	NA	15	CASSRGGNSYNEQFF	TGTGCCAGCAGCCGGGGGGGGAACTCCTACAATGAGCAGTTCTTC
TRBV5-4	TRBD1	TRBJ2-7	NA	14	CASSLTGDSYEQYF	TGTGCCAGCAGCTTAACAGGGGACTCCTACGAGCAGTACTTC
TRBV6-1	NA	TRBJ2-5	NA	12	CASSENRQTQYF	TGTGCCAGCAGTGAAAACAGACAGACCCAGTACTTC
TRBV5-1	TRBD1	TRBJ2-1	NA	15	CASRLGTGAYNEQFF	TGCGCCAGCCGACTCGGGACAGGGGCCTACAATGAGCAGTTCTTC
TRBV5-1	NA	TRBJ2-3	NA	16	CASSPEAGASTDTQYF	TGCGCCAGCAGCCCGGAGGCGGGGGCTTCCACAGATACGCAGTATTTT
TRBV6-1	NA	TRBJ2-2	once	14	CATTGWGDTGELFF	TGTGCCACCACGGGGTGGGGGGACACCGGGGAGCTGTTTTTT
TRBV7-2	TRBD1	TRBJ1-5	NA	14	CASSRGTGDQPQHF	TGTGCCAGCAGCCGTGGGACAGGGGATCAGCCCCAGCATTTT
TRBV2	NA	TRBJ2-5	once	16	CASSLEQVIIGETQYF	TGTGCCAGCAGCCTAGAACAGGTTATTATAGGAGAGACCCAGTACTTC
TRBV4-3	NA	TRBJ1-5	NA	15	CASSQGAPGNQPQHF	TGCGCCAGCAGCCAAGGGGCACCGGGGAATCAGCCCCAGCATTTT
TRBV19	NA	TRBJ2-7	NA	11	CASSNAYEQYF	TGTGCCAGTAGTAACGCCTACGAGCAGTACTTC
TRBV27	TRBD2	TRBJ2-2	NA	16	CASRTSGRASTGELFF	TGTGCCAGCAGGACTAGCGGGAGGGCCAGCACCGGGGAGCTGTTTTTT
TRBV2	TRBD1	TRBJ1-2	once	14	CASRFRQGGNGYTF	TGTGCCAGCAGGTTTCGACAGGGCGGGAATGGCTACACCTTC
TRBV4-1	NA	TRBJ2-5	NA	13	CASSRGGAETQYF	TGCGCCAGCAGTAGGGGGGGGGCCGAGACCCAGTACTTC
TRBV15	NA	TRBJ1-3	NA	15	CATSSGQLSGNTIYF	TGTGCCACCAGCAGTGGACAGCTATCTGGAAACACCATATATTTT
TRBV5-5	NA	TRBJ2-3	NA	15	CASSFGFRGGDTQYF	TGTGCCAGCAGCTTCGGTTTCAGGGGTGGGGATACGCAGTATTTT
TRBV11-1	NA	TRBJ1-4	few	15	CASAGRASANEKLFF	TGTGCCAGCGCCGGGAGAGCCTCAGCTAATGAAAAACTGTTTTTT
TRBV20-1	TRBD1	TRBJ1-6	NA	11	CSVNTGGPLHF	TGCAGTGTAAATACAGGGGGCCCCCTCCACTTT
TRBV7-3	NA	TRBJ1-1	once	19	CASSNPIPEDPAGGTEAFF	TGTGCCAGCAGCAACCCTATCCCAGAGGATCCTGCCGGCGGCACTGAAGCTTTCTTT
TRBV18	NA	TRBJ1-2	NA	12	CASSPNNYGYTF	TGTGCCAGCTCACCGAATAACTATGGCTACACCTTC
TRBV5-8	TRBD2	TRBJ2-1	NA	13	CASSLYGGGEQFF	TGTGCCAGCAGCTTGTATGGCGGGGGTGAGCAGTTCTTC
TRBV27	TRBD1	TRBJ2-3	NA	13	CASSRTGSDTQYF	TGTGCCAGCAGTCGGACAGGGTCCGATACGCAGTATTTT
TRBV4-1	NA	TRBJ1-4	medium-sized	15	CASSQAGGWGEKLFF	TGCGCCAGCAGCCAAGCGGGGGGGTGGGGTGAAAAACTGTTTTTT